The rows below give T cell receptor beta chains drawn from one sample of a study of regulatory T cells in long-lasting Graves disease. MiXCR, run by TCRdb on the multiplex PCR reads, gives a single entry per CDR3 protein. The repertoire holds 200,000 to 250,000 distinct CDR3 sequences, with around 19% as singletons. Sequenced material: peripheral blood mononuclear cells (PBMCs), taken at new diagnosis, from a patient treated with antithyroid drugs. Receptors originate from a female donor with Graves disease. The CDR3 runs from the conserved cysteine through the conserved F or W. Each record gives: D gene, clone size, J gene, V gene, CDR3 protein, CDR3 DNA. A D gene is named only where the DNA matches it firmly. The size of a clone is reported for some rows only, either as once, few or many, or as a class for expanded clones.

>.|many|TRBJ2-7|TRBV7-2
CASSLGAGPYEQYF
TGTGCCAGCAGCTTAGGGGCAGGGCCCTACGAGCAGTACTTC
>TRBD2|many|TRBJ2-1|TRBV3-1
CASSPLGTSAYNEQFF
TGTGCCAGCAGCCCCCTCGGGACTAGCGCCTACAATGAGCAGTTCTTC
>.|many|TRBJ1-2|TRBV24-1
CATSDTSDWNYGYTF
TGTGCCACCAGTGATACCTCGGACTGGAACTATGGCTACACCTTC
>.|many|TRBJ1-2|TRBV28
CAIRETVNYGYTF
TGTGCCATCAGGGAGACAGTTAACTATGGCTACACCTTC
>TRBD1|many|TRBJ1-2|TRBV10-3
CAIAGSGGGYGYTF
TGTGCCATTGCCGGGTCAGGGGGCGGCTATGGCTACACCTTC
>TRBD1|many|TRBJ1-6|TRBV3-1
CASSSGTGINSPLHF
TGTGCCAGCAGTTCCGGGACAGGGATTAATTCACCCCTCCACTTT
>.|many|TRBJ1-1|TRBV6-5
CASSYSRNLNTEAFF
TGTGCCAGCAGTTACTCGCGGAATTTGAACACTGAAGCTTTCTTT
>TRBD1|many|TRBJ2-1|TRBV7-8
CASSLQTGINNEQFF
TGTGCCAGCAGCTTACAGACAGGGATAAACAATGAGCAGTTCTTC
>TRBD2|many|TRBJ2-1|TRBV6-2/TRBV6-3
CASSTSSGPYNEQFF
TGTGCCAGCAGTACTTCTAGCGGCCCCTACAATGAGCAGTTCTTC
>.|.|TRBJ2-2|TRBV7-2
CASSLAPGGELFF
TGTGCCAGCAGCTTAGCCCCTGGTGGGGAGCTGTTTTTT
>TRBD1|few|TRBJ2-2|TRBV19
CATTGGFYTGELFF
TGTGCCACTACAGGGGGCTTTTACACCGGGGAGCTGTTTTTT
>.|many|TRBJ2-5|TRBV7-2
CASSLVREETQYF
TGTGCCAGCAGCTTAGTAAGGGAAGAGACCCAGTACTTC
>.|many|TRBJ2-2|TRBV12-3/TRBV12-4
CASSLIHTGELFF
TGTGCCAGCAGTTTAATACACACCGGGGAGCTGTTTTTT
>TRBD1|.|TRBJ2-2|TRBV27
CASSHGTVPTNTGELFF
TGTGCCAGCAGTCACGGGACAGTCCCCACGAACACCGGGGAGCTGTTTTTT
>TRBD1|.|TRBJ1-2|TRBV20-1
CSASYIPRDRGNGYTF
TGCAGTGCTAGTTATATACCCCGGGACAGAGGTAATGGCTACACCTTC
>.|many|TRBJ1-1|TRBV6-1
CASRPNGGRGTEAFF
TGTGCCAGCAGGCCCAACGGGGGACGCGGCACTGAAGCTTTCTTT
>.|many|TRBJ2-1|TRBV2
CASSETTSTHEQFF
TGTGCCAGCAGCGAAACCACTAGCACCCATGAGCAGTTCTTC
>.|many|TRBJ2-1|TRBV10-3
CAIGTSYNEQFF
TGTGCCATCGGGACTTCTTACAATGAGCAGTTCTTC
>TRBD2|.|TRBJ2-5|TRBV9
CASSVEGTSGIKETQYF
TGTGCCAGCAGCGTAGAGGGGACTAGCGGGATAAAAGAGACCCAGTACTTC
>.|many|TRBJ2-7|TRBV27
CASSSLVFPEQYF
TGTGCCAGCAGTTCCCTAGTATTCCCCGAGCAGTACTTC
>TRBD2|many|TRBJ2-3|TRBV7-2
CASSLARERTDTQYF
TGTGCCAGCAGCTTAGCGCGGGAGAGGACAGATACGCAGTATTTT
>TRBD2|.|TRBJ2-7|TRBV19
CASSIQGLAGYEQYF
TGTGCCAGTAGTATCCAGGGACTAGCGGGATACGAGCAGTACTTC
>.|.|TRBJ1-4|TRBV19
CASSKDGYNEKLFF
TGTGCCAGTAGTAAGGACGGATATAATGAAAAACTGTTTTTT